This TCR beta chain comes out of a study of OX40 agonist ivuxolimab in advanced cancers. Some clones are missing from TCRdb's copy, which holds only in-frame ones; the method was immunoSEQ multiplex PCR. The sample carries around 100,000 clones, approximately 90% recorded once. CDR1 is SGHNT and CDR2 is YYREEE in the germline V gene (reference sequence). This CDR3 comprises 15 residues. The V gene end was trimmed by 4 bases and the J gene end by 6 bases; junction bases not matched to a gene: 4. The sequenced sample was CD4+ or CD8+ T cells sorted from blood, obtained in a trial of the OX40 agonist ivuxolimab. This receptor was identified in an adult with an advanced solid tumor such as melanoma, head and neck, liver or kidney cancer. The chain has TRBV5-4 and TRBJ2-3, with 14 bases aligning to TRBD2. The CDR3 reads CASSVRTSGRDTQYF. The CDR3, as DNA: TGTGCCAGCAGCGTAAGGACTAGCGGGAGGGATACGCAGTATTTT.